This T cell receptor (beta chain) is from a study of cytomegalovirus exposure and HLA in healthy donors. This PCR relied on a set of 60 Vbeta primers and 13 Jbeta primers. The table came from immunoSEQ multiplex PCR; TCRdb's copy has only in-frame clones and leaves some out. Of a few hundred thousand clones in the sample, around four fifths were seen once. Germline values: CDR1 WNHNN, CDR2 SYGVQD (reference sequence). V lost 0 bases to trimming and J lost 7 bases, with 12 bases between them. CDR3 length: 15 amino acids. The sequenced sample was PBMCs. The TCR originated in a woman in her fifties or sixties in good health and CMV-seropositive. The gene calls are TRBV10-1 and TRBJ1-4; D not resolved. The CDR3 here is CASSESAREGEKLFF. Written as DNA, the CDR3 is TGCGCCAGCAGTGAGTCGGCGCGAGAGGGTGAAAAACTGTTTTTT.